This T cell receptor (beta chain) was found in a study of sequential checkpoint blockade in melanoma. Study-level points and caveats: Response in arm A was associated with pretreatment TIL clonality.

This clone was observed a handful of times. Its antigen is not known. Described treatment: randomized to nivolumab then ipilimumab (arm A) or the reverse (arm B). Produced via immunoSEQ multiplex PCR; TCRdb's table is partial and in-frame only. The repertoire has about 3,500 clones, around a sixth of them found once; the top ten carry roughly 15%. Germline CDR1 is LNHDA and CDR2 is SQIVND (reference sequence). The V and J ends lost 3 bases and 4 bases respectively, with 12 bases between them. This CDR3 spans 14 amino acids. This TCR derives from a human donor with melanoma. Sequencing was performed on tumor tissue (inferred from file names), taken from a patient given nivolumab and ipilimumab in sequence. This chain uses TRBV19 with TRBJ1-1; TRBD1 might be the D (5 bases). The CDR3 DNA reads TGTGCCAGTAGTATCGGCAGGGATGGCACTGAAGCTTTCTTT. This gives the protein CASSIGRDGTEAFF.